The 29 T cell receptor beta chains given below trace back to one sample, sequenced in a study of blood T cell repertoires in COVID-19. Repertoires were generated with immunoSEQ multiplex PCR, while TCRdb's copy carries only in-frame clones and drops some. This sample carries about 160,000 clones, 70% to 90% of them seen once, and the ten largest clones take under 6%. Input material: peripheral blood. These receptors all stem from a woman between 50 and 59 years old with COVID-19, enrolled during active disease.

The CDR3 here is CASSLRSYADEQYF. In nucleotides, the CDR3 is TGTGCCAGCAGCTTAAGGTCCTACGCGGACGAGCAGTACTTC. The genes are TRBV13 and TRBJ2-7; D uncertain. With 2 bases removed from V and 5 bases from J, the gap between germline ends came to 13 bases. CDR1 and CDR2 from the germline V gene are PRHDT and FYEKMQ (reference sequence). The CDR3 consists of 14 residues.

The chain links TRBV30 to TRBJ1-1, with D perhaps TRBD1 (5 bases). V lost 0 bases to trimming and J lost 5 bases, with 13 bases between them. The CDR3 sequence is 14 residues long. Germline-derived CDR1 and CDR2 are GTSNPN and SVGIG (reference sequence). The CDR3 nucleotides are TGTGCCTGGAGTGTACTCTCAGGGTTGACTGAAGCTTTCTTT. It codes for CAWSVLSGLTEAFF.

This chain connects TRBV24-1 to TRBJ2-1, with 8 nucleotides matching TRBD2. Germline V gives CDR1 KGHDR, CDR2 SFDVKD. J gave up 3 bases and V 4 bases, and 13 bases lay outside the gene matches. This CDR3 region has 18 residues. CDR3 sequence reads: CATSDSGLAPSDYNEQFF. The CDR3 coding sequence is TGTGCCACCAGTGACTCCGGACTAGCACCATCGGACTACAATGAGCAGTTCTTC.

V usage is TRBV5-5 and J usage is TRBJ1-6; tentative D call: TRBD1 (6 bases). Germline V CDR1 and CDR2: SGHKS, YYEKEE (reference sequence). The V end lost 0 bases, the J end lost 7 bases, and 14 bases lay between the germline ends. CDR3 length: 16 residues. In DNA, the CDR3 is TGTGCCAGCAGCTTGGAGTCCGGGACATTGAATTCACCCCTCCACTTT. The encoded protein is CASSLESGTLNSPLHF.

The J gene is TRBJ1-1, the V gene TRBV7-3; possible D gene TRBD1, 6 bases. This CDR3 spans 15 amino acids. V gave up 2 bases and J gave up 3 bases, with 13 bases separating them. Germline lookup yields CDR1 SGHTA and CDR2 FQGTGA. The CDR3 loop is CASSLGGPGDTEAFF. DNA for the CDR3: TGTGCCAGCAGCTTAGGGGGCCCCGGGGACACTGAAGCTTTCTTT.

Concerning this clone: Other DNA sequences in this specimen translate into the identical CDR3. The rearrangement uses TRBV7-2 and TRBJ2-3, with 10 bases aligning to TRBD2. The ends lost 5 bases at V and 2 bases at J; junction bases unmatched: 7. The germline CDR1 and CDR2 sequences are SGHTA and FQGNSA. This CDR3 contains 16 residues. The CDR3 protein is CASSPLAGVSTDTQYF. The CDR3 DNA sequence: TGTGCCAGCAGCCCTCTAGCGGGGGTGTCCACAGATACGCAGTATTTT.

V and J are TRBV5-4 and TRBJ1-6, with a weak D call TRBD1 (5 bases). CDR3 size: 16 residues. Deletions cut 4 bases from V and 6 bases from J, with 17 bases between. CDR1 SGHNT and CDR2 YYREEE come from the germline V gene (reference sequence). The CDR3 nucleotides are TGTGCCAGCAGCCGGTCCACAGGAGGGGTTAATTCACCCCTCCACTTT. It is translated as CASSRSTGGVNSPLHF.

This rearrangement joins TRBV7-9 to TRBJ2-1; D perhaps matches TRBD1 (5 bases). This CDR3 has 18 residues. Trimming pared 1 base from V and 1 base from J, leaving 17 bases between. Germline CDR1 is SEHNR and CDR2 is FQNEAQ (reference sequence). The CDR3 nucleotides are TGTGCCAGCAGCTTAGGGGTGGGCAGGGCCCCGTCCTACAATGAGCAGTTCTTC. This codes for CASSLGVGRAPSYNEQFF.

In this sample, this clone turned up a few times. The V call is TRBV14, the J call TRBJ1-3, with TRBD1 identical over 7 bases. CDR1 is SGHDN, CDR2 FVKESK, per germline. This CDR3 is 15 amino acids long. Germline trimming cut 6 bases from V and 0 bases from J; bases unmatched to any gene: 5. In DNA, the CDR3 is TGTGCCAGCAGTTACAGGGGAAGCTCTGGAAACACCATATATTTT. Translating gives CASSYRGSSGNTIYF.

The chain couples TRBV7-6 to TRBJ2-7; D perhaps matches TRBD2 (6 bases). Trimming removed 0 bases from V and 1 base from J, with 10 bases in between. The CDR3 runs to 15 residues. Germline V CDR1 and CDR2: SGHVS, FNYEAQ. The CDR3: CASSLARDWSYEQYF. CDR3 bases: TGTGCCAGCAGCTTAGCTCGGGACTGGTCCTACGAGCAGTACTTC.

This rearrangement joins TRBV2 to TRBJ2-3; 8 bases match TRBD2. Germline CDR1 is SNHLY and CDR2 is FYNNEI. Trimming at V came to 5 bases and at J to 2 bases, leaving 9 bases not matched to a gene. CDR3 length equals 16 residues. CDR3 bases: TGTGCCAGCAGTTCCCTACCACTAGCGGCCACAGATACGCAGTATTTT. This codes for CASSSLPLAATDTQYF.

This clone came up a few times. The V call is TRBV27, the J call TRBJ2-1, with D possibly TRBD2 on 5 matching bases. This CDR3 comprises 15 residues. Trimming pared 4 bases from V and 11 bases from J, leaving 21 bases between. Germline-derived CDR1 and CDR2 are MNHEY and SMNVEV (reference sequence). CDR3 loop: CASSSYSERQLKQFF. In nucleotides, the CDR3 is TGTGCCAGCAGTTCTTATAGCGAACGACAATTAAAGCAGTTCTTC.

This clone showed up just a few times. The J gene is TRBJ1-1, the V gene TRBV6-5, with TRBD1 matching over 7 bases. V trimming: 6 bases; J trimming: 4 bases; junction bases outside the gene matches: 5. Germline V lookup: CDR1 MNHEY, CDR2 SVGAGI. CDR3 length equals 13 residues. CDR3 nucleotides: TGTGCCAGCAGATCCCCAGGGGGCACTGAAGCTTTCTTT. Protein sequence: CASRSPGGTEAFF.

The sample holds a few counts of this clone. V is TRBV9 and J is TRBJ2-2, with a weak D call TRBD1 (5 bases). Germline CDR1 SGDLS, CDR2 YYNGEE. This CDR3 is built from 17 residues. V gave up 2 bases and J gave up 0 bases, with 14 bases separating them. The CDR3: CASSVDRENANTGELFF. As DNA, the CDR3 is TGTGCCAGCAGCGTTGACAGAGAAAACGCGAACACCGGGGAGCTGTTTTTT.

CDR3 residues: CASSQARALETQYF. CDR3 nucleotides: TGCGCCAGCAGCCAAGCGCGAGCGTTGGAGACCCAGTACTTC. The chain carries TRBV4-1 and TRBJ2-5; D is unresolved. The CDR3 is 14 residues long. From germline, CDR1 is MGHRA and CDR2 YSYEKL. The V and J ends lost 1 base and 5 bases respectively, with 11 bases between them.

The V call is TRBV14, the J call TRBJ1-5; D not certain. Germline V lookup: CDR1 SGHDN, CDR2 FVKESK. The CDR3 covers 13 residues. Deletions cut 4 bases from V and 0 bases from J, with 4 bases between. DNA of the CDR3: TGTGCCAGCAGCCCATCTAGCAATCAGCCCCAGCATTTT. Translated: CASSPSSNQPQHF. The complete variable domain, with remaining parts taken from reference TRBV14 and TRBJ1-5, reads EAGVTQFPSHSVIEKGQTVTLRCDPISGHDNLYWYRRVMGKEIKFLLHFVKESKQDESGMPNNRFLAERTGGTYSTLKVQPAELEDSGVYFCASSPSSNQPQHFGDGTRLSIL.

The rearrangement joins TRBV21-1 to TRBJ2-6; the table's D call, TRBD1, has no DNA check behind it. TRBV21-1 is flagged as a pseudogene. The CDR3 contains 19 residues. The CDR3 region has the DNA TGTGCCAGCAGCAAAGCGCTGGGCCCAACAGTCTCTGGGGCCAACGTCCTGACTTTC. This gives the protein CASSKALGPTVSGANVLTF.

This rearrangement joins TRBV6-1 to TRBJ2-1, with a weak D call TRBD2 (5 bases). V lost 0 bases and J lost 3, with 9 bases in between. This CDR3 is 15 amino acids long. Per the germline V gene, CDR1 is MNHNS and CDR2 is SASEGT. CDR3 region: CASSEASGFYNEQFF. The CDR3 nucleotides read TGTGCCAGCAGTGAAGCGTCGGGGTTCTACAATGAGCAGTTCTTC.

J is TRBJ1-1 and V is TRBV24-1; TRBD1 matches at 7 bases. Germline lookup yields CDR1 KGHDR and CDR2 SFDVKD. CDR3 length: 13 amino acids. Trimming cost V 2 bases and J 9 bases; bases outside gene matches: 5. The DNA for the CDR3 is TGTGCCACCAGTGATTCCGGGACAGCGAAAGCTTTCTTT. Protein product: CATSDSGTAKAFF.

The chain combines TRBV4-3 with TRBJ2-7; 10 nucleotides align to TRBD1. The junction had 4 bases not matched to a gene; V was cut back by 4 bases and J by 7 bases. CDR1 and CDR2 (germline): LGHNA, YSLEER. The CDR3 is 13 residues long. For the CDR3, the DNA is TGCGCCAGCAGCCGGGACAGGGGTGGGGAGCAGTACTTC. Its protein product is CASSRDRGGEQYF.

V and J are TRBV27 and TRBJ2-2; D perhaps matches TRBD2 (5 bases). Trimming left V 1 base short and J 6 bases short, with 9 bases between. Germline values: CDR1 MNHEY, CDR2 SMNVEV (reference sequence). The length of the CDR3 is 14 residues. CDR3 in DNA: TGTGCCAGCAGTTTATGGTCCGGGGCCGGGGAGCTGTTTTTT. As protein: CASSLWSGAGELFF.

This clone was counted a single time. This chain joins TRBV6-5 and TRBJ1-6, with TRBD1 identical over 7 bases. V lost 7 bases, J lost 6 bases, and 6 bases stayed unmatched. Germline V gene sequence: CDR1 MNHEY, CDR2 SVGAGI. The CDR3 is made up of 14 amino acids. The CDR3 coding sequence is TGTGCCAGCACCCCGGGACAGCGTAATTCACCCCTCCACTTT. This encodes CASTPGQRNSPLHF.

There are a few counts of this clone. The chain is built from TRBV10-3 and TRBJ2-3, with a tentative D call TRBD2 (5 bases). Trimming shortened V by 0 bases and J by 1 base, and 11 bases separated the two germline ends. Germline V gene lookup returns CDR1 ENHRY and CDR2 SYGVKD. CDR3 length: 16 residues. The CDR3 sequence: CAISESPGIGTDTQYF. In DNA, the CDR3 is TGTGCCATCAGTGAGTCGCCCGGGATCGGCACAGATACGCAGTATTTT.

This chain links TRBV6-6 with TRBJ2-5, with 7 bases aligning to TRBD1. The CDR3 spans 19 residues. V lost 6 bases and J lost 4; bases outside the gene matches: 23. Germline CDR1 MNHNY, CDR2 SVGAGI (reference sequence). The CDR3 DNA reads TGTGCCAGCAGCTCGAGGGAATTCCGGGACAGAGGACGTCCAGAGACCCAGTACTTC. Its protein product is CASSSREFRDRGRPETQYF.

The V and J genes are TRBV9 and TRBJ1-1; 8 bases align to TRBD1. The CDR3 loop spans 16 amino acids. Trimming at V came to 4 bases and at J to 1 base, leaving 9 bases not matched to a gene. The germline CDR1 and CDR2 sequences are SGDLS and YYNGEE. The CDR3 DNA follows: TGTGCCAGCAGCATAAGCCGACAGGGGCCGAACACTGAAGCTTTCTTT. Protein sequence: CASSISRQGPNTEAFF.

CDR3 region: CASSPTSGGPLRNTQYF. The CDR3 coding sequence is TGTGCCAGCAGTCCGACTAGCGGGGGGCCACTTAGAAATACGCAGTATTTT. The gene calls are TRBV27 and TRBJ2-3; 13 bases agree with TRBD2. Germline CDR1 and CDR2: MNHEY and SMNVEV (reference sequence). V dropped 5 bases and J dropped 7; count of bases not matched to a gene: 12. The CDR3 has 17 amino acids.

The chain is built from TRBV9 and TRBJ2-3; 9 positions agree with TRBD2. Germline lookup yields CDR1 SGDLS and CDR2 YYNGEE. The CDR3 is 15 residues long. V lost 3 bases and J lost 2; bases outside the gene matches: 4. CDR3 coding DNA: TGTGCCAGCAGCGCTGGCGGGGGGGCCACAGATACGCAGTATTTT. Amino acids: CASSAGGGATDTQYF.

The chain couples TRBV30 to TRBJ2-1; 9 bases are a match to TRBD2. The germline gives CDR1 GTSNPN, CDR2 SVGIG (reference sequence). With 4 bases clipped from V and 5 bases from J, the junction kept 3 bases outside the gene matches. The CDR3 length is 13 residues. The CDR3 here is CAWTSGANNEQFF. The CDR3 coding sequence is TGTGCCTGGACTAGCGGGGCGAACAATGAGCAGTTCTTC.

The chain uses TRBV7-2 and TRBJ2-7; the D gene is possibly TRBD2 (6 bases). The CDR3 sequence is 16 residues long. V lost 2 bases and J 0 bases, leaving 14 bases between the germline ends. Per the germline V gene, CDR1 is SGHTA and CDR2 is FQGNSA. The CDR3 DNA sequence: TGTGCCAGCAGCTTAATTTGGGACGGGAGCTCCTACGAGCAGTACTTC. Translation gives CASSLIWDGSSYEQYF.